The 4 T cell receptor beta chains below all came from one sample that was sequenced in a study of T cell responses to AZD1222 COVID-19 vaccine. Clones were sequenced by immunoSEQ multiplex PCR, and TCRdb holds only the in-frame ones, with some missing. This table holds about 140,000 clones, about 91% found once. This material consisted of peripheral blood, taken on day 0 of AZD1222 vaccination. The receptors were sampled from an adult in good health.

This clone has a single count. The chain joins TRBV11-3 to TRBJ2-1; D is unresolved. The length of the CDR3 is 15 residues. CDR1 and CDR2 from the germline V gene are SGHNT and YENEEA. V was trimmed by 1 base and J by 4 bases, leaving 11 bases between them. This CDR3 reads CASSLVGSLYNEQFF. CDR3 DNA: TGTGCCAGCAGCTTAGTTGGCAGCCTGTACAATGAGCAGTTCTTC.

In the case of this clone: At one end the junction does not follow the germline gene, possibly because of a read error. The chain uses TRBV2 and TRBJ2-3; no reliable D call. This CDR3 is built from 11 residues. The germline gives CDR1 SNHLY, CDR2 FYNNEI. DNA of the CDR3: TGTGCCAGCACTGAACAAGATACGCAGTATTTT. This sequence encodes CASTEQDTQYF.

J is TRBJ2-5 and V is TRBV6-2 or TRBV6-3, with 9 positions matching TRBD2. This CDR3 region has 15 residues. CDR1 and CDR2 (germline): MNHEY, SVGEGT. V dropped 2 bases and J dropped 1; count of bases not matched to a gene: 2. The DNA for the CDR3 is TGTGCCAGCAGTTACCCGCGGGAGGGCCAAGAGACCCAGTACTTC. This codes for CASSYPREGQETQYF.

Only a few counts were recorded for this clone. V usage is TRBV28 and J usage is TRBJ1-2; 8 nucleotides line up with TRBD1. The CDR3 runs 16 residues. V trimming: 4 bases; J trimming: 7 bases; junction bases outside the gene matches: 14. Germline V gene lookup returns CDR1 MDHEN and CDR2 SYDVKM. The CDR3: CASSWPGQEASGGYTF. The CDR3 bases are TGTGCCAGCAGTTGGCCGGGACAGGAGGCCTCTGGTGGCTACACCTTC.